Listed below are T cell receptor beta chains from one sample, sequenced in a study of blood T cells in healthy people across ages. MiXCR was run by TCRdb on the 5' RACE reads, yielding one entry per CDR3 protein. The table shows more than 800,000 distinct CDR3 sequences, with around 26% occurring only once. Sequencing used blood. These receptors were taken from a woman of 80 years or more in good health. CDR3s include the opening cysteine and the closing phenylalanine or tryptophan. The D gene is left open where the match is weak. Size tells how often a clone was seen (once, few, many) or the class of an expanded clone, and some rows leave it out.

CDR3 protein: CASSYSGQGVSIEQFF
CDR3 DNA: TGTGCCAGCAGTTACTCGGGGCAGGGGGTTAGTATAGAGCAGTTCTTC
V gene: TRBV6-6
clone size: many
D gene: TRBD1
J gene: TRBJ2-1

CDR3 protein: CATKKPTANTGELFF
CDR3 DNA: TGTGCCACCAAAAAACCGACGGCTAACACCGGGGAGCTGTTTTTT
V gene: TRBV6-5
clone size: -
D gene: -
J gene: TRBJ2-2

CDR3 protein: CASNDKGQGGHEQFF
CDR3 DNA: TGTGCCAGCAATGATAAGGGACAGGGGGGCCATGAGCAGTTCTTC
V gene: TRBV12-3/TRBV12-4
clone size: many
D gene: TRBD1
J gene: TRBJ2-1

CDR3 protein: CAWSAGTGTYEQYF
CDR3 DNA: TGTGCCTGGAGTGCCGGGACAGGGACCTACGAGCAGTACTTC
V gene: TRBV30
clone size: many
D gene: TRBD1
J gene: TRBJ2-7

CDR3 protein: CASSQTDLQETQYF
CDR3 DNA: TGTGCCAGCAGCCAGACCGACCTCCAAGAGACCCAGTACTTC
V gene: TRBV4-2
clone size: many
D gene: -
J gene: TRBJ2-5

CDR3 protein: CASRRSGNSPLHF
CDR3 DNA: TGTGCCAGCAGGCGGAGCGGTAATTCACCCCTCCACTTT
V gene: TRBV6-5
clone size: -
D gene: -
J gene: TRBJ1-6

CDR3 protein: CASSWSRADGYTF
CDR3 DNA: TGTGCCAGCAGTTGGTCCAGGGCTGATGGCTACACCTTC
V gene: TRBV27
clone size: few
D gene: -
J gene: TRBJ1-2

CDR3 protein: CASTPLVSLQETQYF
CDR3 DNA: TGTGCCAGCACACCCCTTGTCAGTCTTCAAGAGACCCAGTACTTC
V gene: TRBV6-2/TRBV6-3
clone size: many
D gene: -
J gene: TRBJ2-5

CDR3 protein: CSARDGTGMYGPLHF
CDR3 DNA: TGCAGTGCTAGAGATGGGACAGGGATGTATGGACCCCTCCACTTT
V gene: TRBV20-1
clone size: many
D gene: TRBD1
J gene: TRBJ1-6

CDR3 protein: CASSLRTGTGFTPLHF
CDR3 DNA: TGCGCCAGCAGCCTTCGTACCGGGACAGGGTTTACACCCCTCCACTTT
V gene: TRBV4-1
clone size: few
D gene: TRBD1
J gene: TRBJ1-6

CDR3 protein: CASSFWSQGRRNGYTF
CDR3 DNA: TGTGCCAGCAGTTTTTGGTCCCAGGGACGTAGAAATGGCTACACCTTC
V gene: TRBV12-3/TRBV12-4
clone size: many
D gene: -
J gene: TRBJ1-2

CDR3 protein: CSARSASTSQGAQYF
CDR3 DNA: TGCAGTGCTAGAAGCGCTTCGACTAGCCAAGGGGCCCAGTACTTC
V gene: TRBV20-1
clone size: many
D gene: TRBD2
J gene: TRBJ2-5

CDR3 protein: CSAKTGVNSPLHF
CDR3 DNA: TGCAGTGCCAAGACAGGGGTTAATTCACCCCTCCACTTT
V gene: TRBV20-1
clone size: many
D gene: TRBD1
J gene: TRBJ1-6

CDR3 protein: CASSLPPRRGDDGYTF
CDR3 DNA: TGCGCCAGCAGCTTGCCTCCCCGCAGGGGGGACGATGGCTACACCTTC
V gene: TRBV5-1
clone size: many
D gene: TRBD1
J gene: TRBJ1-2

CDR3 protein: CASTLLGTGPVNTEAFF
CDR3 DNA: TGTGCCAGCACCCTACTAGGGACAGGGCCGGTGAACACTGAAGCTTTCTTT
V gene: TRBV6-1
clone size: -
D gene: TRBD1
J gene: TRBJ1-1

CDR3 protein: CASSSRLAYEQYF
CDR3 DNA: TGTGCCAGCAGTTCAAGACTAGCCTACGAGCAGTACTTC
V gene: TRBV6-2/TRBV6-3
clone size: -
D gene: -
J gene: TRBJ2-7

CDR3 protein: CATSRRTGREKLFF
CDR3 DNA: TGTGCCACCAGCCGAAGGACAGGGAGGGAAAAACTGTTTTTT
V gene: TRBV15
clone size: many
D gene: TRBD1
J gene: TRBJ1-4

CDR3 protein: CASSLVPSGASYEQYF
CDR3 DNA: TGCGCCAGCAGCTTGGTACCTAGCGGGGCCAGTTACGAGCAGTACTTC
V gene: TRBV5-1
clone size: -
D gene: TRBD2
J gene: TRBJ2-7

CDR3 protein: CASSKGGGHNQPQHF
CDR3 DNA: TGTGCCAGCAGCAAGGGGGGGGGACACAATCAGCCCCAGCATTTT
V gene: TRBV7-9
clone size: few
D gene: -
J gene: TRBJ1-5

CDR3 protein: CASSLGFMGSDTQYF
CDR3 DNA: TGTGCCAGCAGCTTAGGCTTTATGGGGTCAGATACGCAGTATTTT
V gene: TRBV7-2
clone size: many
D gene: -
J gene: TRBJ2-3

CDR3 protein: CASSSSSSGGRTQYF
CDR3 DNA: TGTGCCAGCAGCTCTAGCTCCAGCGGGGGACGAACGCAGTATTTT
V gene: TRBV5-4
clone size: few
D gene: TRBD2
J gene: TRBJ2-3

CDR3 protein: CASSGTSGGYSYNEQFF
CDR3 DNA: TGTGCCAGCAGCGGGACTAGCGGGGGGTACTCCTACAATGAGCAGTTCTTC
V gene: TRBV7-9
clone size: many
D gene: TRBD2
J gene: TRBJ2-1

CDR3 protein: CASSKGRTDAQYF
CDR3 DNA: TGTGCCAGCAGCAAAGGACGTACAGATGCGCAGTATTTT
V gene: TRBV12-3/TRBV12-4
clone size: -
D gene: -
J gene: TRBJ2-3

CDR3 protein: CASSQESGSDTEAFF
CDR3 DNA: TGCGCCAGCAGCCAAGAATCGGGCTCGGACACTGAAGCTTTCTTT
V gene: TRBV4-3
clone size: few
D gene: -
J gene: TRBJ1-1

CDR3 protein: CASSPGRINEQFF
CDR3 DNA: TGTGCCAGCAGCCCGGGACGAATCAATGAGCAGTTCTTC
V gene: TRBV2
clone size: many
D gene: -
J gene: TRBJ2-1

CDR3 protein: CASSQHRSSTDTQYF
CDR3 DNA: TGCGCCAGCAGCCAACACAGGAGCAGCACAGATACGCAGTATTTT
V gene: TRBV4-1
clone size: -
D gene: -
J gene: TRBJ2-3

CDR3 protein: CASSQGQIGTEAFF
CDR3 DNA: TGCGCCAGCAGTCAAGGACAGATCGGCACTGAAGCTTTCTTT
V gene: TRBV5-1
clone size: once
D gene: -
J gene: TRBJ1-1

CDR3 protein: CSGKRGITDTQYF
CDR3 DNA: TGCAGCGGCAAGCGGGGGATCACAGATACGCAGTATTTT
V gene: TRBV29-1
clone size: many
D gene: TRBD2
J gene: TRBJ2-3

CDR3 protein: CASSFTSGEQFF
CDR3 DNA: TGTGCCAGCAGCTTCACTAGCGGTGAGCAGTTCTTC
V gene: TRBV7-2
clone size: few
D gene: TRBD2
J gene: TRBJ2-1

CDR3 protein: CASSYRVGTDTQYF
CDR3 DNA: TGTGCCAGCAGTTACAGGGTGGGCACAGATACGCAGTATTTT
V gene: TRBV6-5
clone size: many
D gene: -
J gene: TRBJ2-3

CDR3 protein: CASSQEWLGIKETQYF
CDR3 DNA: TGTGCCAGCAGCCAAGAATGGTTGGGGATAAAAGAGACCCAGTACTTC
V gene: TRBV4-2
clone size: many
D gene: -
J gene: TRBJ2-5

CDR3 protein: CSVGEGPGANVLTF
CDR3 DNA: TGCAGCGTTGGCGAGGGTCCCGGGGCCAACGTCCTGACTTTC
V gene: TRBV29-1
clone size: many
D gene: -
J gene: TRBJ2-6